The 18 T cell receptor beta chains presented below share a single source sample, sequenced in a study of T cell responses to AZD1222 COVID-19 vaccine. Generated by immunoSEQ multiplex PCR, the TCRdb table keeps only in-frame clones and is missing some. This sample has 150,000 to 200,000 clones, with roughly 86% found just once. This specimen consisted of peripheral blood, obtained on day 0 of AZD1222 vaccination. The receptors were gathered from an adult in good health.

The chain uses TRBV30 and TRBJ1-5, with no clear D. Germline V CDR1 and CDR2: GTSNPN, SVGIG (reference sequence). V was clipped by 0 bases and J by 2 bases, with 11 bases between them. The CDR3 is made up of 15 amino acids. The CDR3 sequence is CAWSVPLRGNQPQHF. In DNA, the CDR3 is TGTGCCTGGAGTGTACCCCTTCGGGGCAATCAGCCCCAGCATTTT.

The chain carries TRBV15 and TRBJ1-5, with 8 bases lining up with TRBD1. J lost 7 bases, V lost 5 bases, and 10 bases had no gene match. CDR1 is LNHNV, CDR2 YYDKDF, per germline (reference sequence). CDR3 length equals 15 residues. For the CDR3, the DNA is TGTGCCACCAGCGACGGACAGGGCGAGTGGCAGCCCCAGCATTTT. It yields the protein CATSDGQGEWQPQHF.

The chain combines TRBV5-4 with TRBJ2-3; D possibly corresponds to TRBD2 (6 bases). The CDR3 spans 15 residues. V was shortened by 2 bases and J by 2 bases, with 12 bases between the two germline ends. The V gene's germline CDR1 is SGHNT and CDR2 YYREEE (reference sequence). CDR3 region: CASSFTGALTDTQYF. DNA for the CDR3: TGTGCCAGCAGCTTTACGGGAGCCCTCACAGATACGCAGTATTTT.

This chain connects TRBV28 to TRBJ1-5; 8 nucleotides line up with TRBD1. This CDR3 comprises 14 residues. With V trimmed by 4 bases and J by 4 bases, 3 bases remained unmatched. Germline assignment: CDR1 MDHEN and CDR2 SYDVKM. CDR3 region: CASSSGGGNQPQHF. DNA of the CDR3: TGTGCCAGCAGTTCAGGGGGCGGGAATCAGCCCCAGCATTTT.

The genes are TRBV12-3 or TRBV12-4 and TRBJ2-7; no clear D gene. This CDR3 is built from 12 residues. Deletions cut 0 bases from V and 3 bases from J, with 3 bases between. The CDR3 here is CASSLAGYEQYF. The CDR3, as DNA: TGTGCCAGCAGTTTAGCAGGCTACGAGCAGTACTTC.

The chain employs TRBV16 and TRBJ2-3; weak D call: TRBD2 (5 bases). V shed 5 bases and J shed 0 bases, with 12 bases lying between them. The CDR3 is 15 amino acids. CDR1 KGHSY and CDR2 FQNENV come from the germline V gene. This CDR3 is CASSRGITSTDTQYF. CDR3 DNA: TGTGCCAGCAGCAGAGGGATTACTAGCACAGATACGCAGTATTTT.

In DNA form, the CDR3 reads TGTGCCAGCAGCGGGACAGGGCGGGCTAACTATGGCTACACCTTC. Translation gives CASSGTGRANYGYTF. The J gene is TRBJ1-2, the V gene TRBV5-4; 9 bases are a match to TRBD1. This CDR3 is 15 amino acids long. J lost 0 bases, V lost 4 bases, and 4 bases had no gene match. Per germline, CDR1 SGHNT and CDR2 YYREEE (reference sequence).

The J gene is TRBJ2-7, the V gene TRBV7-2; D unresolved. The CDR3 runs to 15 residues. Trimming took 1 base from V and 5 from J, leaving 15 bases between them. From germline, CDR1 is SGHTA and CDR2 FQGNSA. CDR3 bases: TGTGCCAGCAGCTTAGTCGGCTCCCGGGTCAACGAGCAGTACTTC. Protein product: CASSLVGSRVNEQYF. Using reference TRBV7-2 and TRBJ2-7 for the parts outside the CDR3, the full variable domain is GAGVSQSPSNKVTEKGKDVELRCDPISGHTALYWYRQSLGQGLEFLIYFQGNSAPDKSGLPSDRFSAERTGGSVSTLTIQRTQQEDSAVYLCASSLVGSRVNEQYFGPGTRLTVT.

The J gene is TRBJ1-6, the V gene TRBV28, with 10 positions matching TRBD1. This CDR3 is 16 amino acids long. The trim removed 5 bases at V and 2 bases at J, leaving 3 bases unmatched. Germline-derived CDR1 and CDR2 are MDHEN and SYDVKM. CDR3 bases: TGTGCCAGCAGTCGGACAGGGGGAACCTATAATTCACCCCTCCACTTT. Translating it yields CASSRTGGTYNSPLHF.

The rearrangement uses TRBV19 and TRBJ1-5, with D tentatively TRBD1 (5 bases). The CDR3 runs 15 residues. Germline-derived CDR1 and CDR2 are LNHDA and SQIVND (reference sequence). V shed 2 bases and J shed 7 bases, with 15 bases lying between them. The CDR3 reads CASSIRREVEQPQHF. Here the CDR3 DNA reads TGTGCCAGTAGTATACGCAGGGAAGTAGAGCAGCCCCAGCATTTT.

V is TRBV6-2 or TRBV6-3 and J is TRBJ1-2; weak D call: TRBD1 (6 bases). The V and J ends lost 0 bases and 7 bases respectively, with 12 bases between them. CDR1 MNHEY and CDR2 SVGEGT come from the germline V gene. The CDR3 has 14 amino acids. CDR3 sequence reads: CASSYSSRGLGYTF. The CDR3 DNA is TGTGCCAGCAGTTACTCGTCCAGGGGCCTTGGCTACACCTTC.

The chain recombines TRBV27 with TRBJ1-5; 10 bases agree with TRBD1. V shed 3 bases and J 5 bases; nucleotides not matched to a gene: 4. Germline loops: CDR1 MNHEY, CDR2 SMNVEV (reference sequence). CDR3 length equals 15 residues. CDR3 amino acids: CASSLTGGTDQPQHF. The CDR3 DNA follows: TGTGCCAGCAGTTTGACAGGGGGCACGGATCAGCCCCAGCATTTT.

This chain joins TRBV4-3 and TRBJ2-1; perhaps TRBD2 as D (6 bases). There are 15 residues in the CDR3. Germline CDR1 LGHNA, CDR2 YSLEER. V shed 0 bases and J shed 5 bases, with 11 bases lying between them. This chain's CDR3 is CASSQDPGLNNEQFF. Written as DNA, the CDR3 is TGCGCCAGCAGCCAAGACCCGGGACTCAACAATGAGCAGTTCTTC.

The chain couples TRBV28 to TRBJ2-1, with 14 bases that match TRBD2. This CDR3 has 15 amino acids. V lost 5 bases, J lost 7 bases, and 4 bases stayed unmatched. Germline values: CDR1 MDHEN, CDR2 SYDVKM. The DNA for the CDR3 is TGTGCCAGCAGTAGAAGGACTAGCGGGGGGAATGAGCAGTTCTTC. It encodes CASSRRTSGGNEQFF. Supplemented by reference TRBV28 and TRBJ2-1, the full variable domain reads DVKVTQSSRYLVKRTGEKVFLECVQDMDHENMFWYRQDPGLGLRLIYFSYDVKMKEKGDIPEGYSVSREKKERFSLILESASTNQTSMYLCASSRRTSGGNEQFFGPGTRLTVL.

The V gene is TRBV6-6, the J gene TRBJ2-3; D ambiguous. V lost 8 bases and J 0 bases, leaving 6 bases between the germline ends. Germline CDR1 and CDR2: MNHNY and SVGAGI (reference sequence). The CDR3 runs 12 residues. CDR3 region: CASGTSTDTQYF. DNA of the CDR3: TGTGCCAGCGGCACAAGCACAGATACGCAGTATTTT.

V usage is TRBV28 and J usage is TRBJ2-7; TRBD1 matches 7 bases. The V and J ends lost 6 bases and 2 bases, in that order; junction bases with no gene match: 7. This CDR3 is 14 amino acids long. The germline gives CDR1 MDHEN, CDR2 SYDVKM. The CDR3 coding sequence is TGTGCCAGCAGGCTGACAGGGCCCACCTACGAGCAGTACTTC. Translation: CASRLTGPTYEQYF.

This clone was picked up a small number of times. The chain employs TRBV28 and TRBJ1-6; D perhaps matches TRBD1 (6 bases). The CDR3 is 18 amino acids. Per the germline V gene, CDR1 is MDHEN and CDR2 is SYDVKM. V dropped 4 bases and J dropped 0 bases, with 16 bases sitting between them. The CDR3, as DNA: TGTGCCAGCAGTTCTCCCGGGACACGTAGCTCCTATAATTCACCCCTCCACTTT. Translation: CASSSPGTRSSYNSPLHF.

V usage is TRBV29-1 and J usage is TRBJ2-5; 8 bases align to TRBD2. After removal of 4 bases from V and 5 bases from J, the junction contained 9 bases not matched to a gene. The germline V gene has CDR1 SQVTM and CDR2 ANQGSEA. This CDR3 is built from 14 residues. The CDR3 spells CSVASGSTQETQYF. The DNA of the CDR3 is TGCAGCGTTGCCAGCGGGAGTACTCAGGAGACCCAGTACTTC.